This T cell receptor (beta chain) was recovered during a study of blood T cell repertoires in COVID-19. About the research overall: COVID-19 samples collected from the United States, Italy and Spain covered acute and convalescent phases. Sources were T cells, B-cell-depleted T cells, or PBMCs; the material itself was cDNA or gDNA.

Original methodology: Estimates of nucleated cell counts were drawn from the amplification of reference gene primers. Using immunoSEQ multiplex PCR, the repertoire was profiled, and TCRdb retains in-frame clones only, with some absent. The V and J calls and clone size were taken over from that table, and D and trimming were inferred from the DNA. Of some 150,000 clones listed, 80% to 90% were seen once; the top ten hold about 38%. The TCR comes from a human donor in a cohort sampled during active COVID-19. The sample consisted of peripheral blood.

The CDR3 DNA reads as TGTGCCAGCAGCATCCTTGGACAGGGGGGCAATTCACCCCTCCACTTT. Translating it yields CASSILGQGGNSPLHF. This chain joins TRBV21-1 and TRBJ1-6; the table's D call, TRBD1, was not checked against the DNA. TRBV21-1 is tagged as a pseudogene. The CDR3 consists of 16 residues.